These 20 T cell receptor beta chains were sequenced from one sample in a study of T-cell reconstitution after alpha-beta-depleted transplantation in children (dated by TCRdb to about 2016). The label giving this sample's treatment or condition can be read as: allogeneic hematopoietic cell transplantation with graft depleted of TCRalphabeta T cells and CD19 B cells. The library was made by PCR. The instrument was an Illumina HiSeq 2500. TCR libraries were prepared with molecular barcoding, using unique molecular identifiers to normalize TCRbeta repertoire quantification. TCRdb redid the processing of the public reads, applying fastp at Q25 and MiXCR, and retained in-frame beta chains. Every distinct CDR3 protein forms one entry, paired with its most common genes and DNA. This sample holds just over 950,000 distinct CDR3 sequences; about 30% were observed only once. Roughly 30% of the sample goes to the ten largest clones.

This material consisted of PBMCs, mostly from graft donor cells, taken 360 days after TCRalphabeta/CD19-depleted stem cell transplant. Every receptor here comes from a boy under two years old who had a stem cell transplant for SCID, so the T cells may come from the graft donor.

The V and J genes are TRBV2 and TRBJ2-7; D gene ambiguous. The germline V and J ends were trimmed by 1 base and 2 bases, with 12 bases remaining between them. The CDR3 loop spans 15 amino acids. Germline V gene lookup returns CDR1 SNHLY and CDR2 FYNNEI. The CDR3 region has the DNA TGTGCCAGCAGTGAAGGGAGATTTCGAGCCTACGAGCAGTACTTC. Its translation is CASSEGRFRAYEQYF.

This chain connects TRBV7-2 to TRBJ2-3; a possible D gene is TRBD1 (5 bases). The V and J ends lost 5 bases and 6 bases respectively, with 15 bases between them. The CDR3 runs 14 residues. Germline V gene data show CDR1 as SGHTA and CDR2 as FQGNSA. The CDR3 nucleotides are TGTGCCAGCAGCGCCGAGACTGGGGCGGATACGCAGTATTTT. Its protein is CASSAETGADTQYF.

The genes are TRBV12-3 or TRBV12-4 and TRBJ2-5; 16 nucleotides line up with TRBD2. CDR3 length equals 17 residues. The V and J ends lost 4 bases and 6 bases, in that order; junction bases with no gene match: 8. As DNA, the CDR3 is TGTGCCAGCAGTTCGGGACTAGCGGGGGGGCCGGTGAAGACCCAGTACTTC. Protein: CASSSGLAGGPVKTQYF.

Here the CDR3 reads CASSLGQQNEAFF. The CDR3 DNA is TGTGCCAGCAGCTTGGGGCAACAGAATGAAGCTTTCTTT. The genes are TRBV7-9 and TRBJ1-1, with D maybe TRBD1 (5 bases). Germline CDR1 is SEHNR and CDR2 is FQNEAQ (reference sequence). V was cut by 3 bases and J by 7 bases, with 12 bases left in between. The CDR3 spans 13 residues. Based on the CDR3 plus reference TRBV7-9 and TRBJ1-1, the full variable domain is DTGVSQNPRHKITKRGQNVTFRCDPISEHNRLYWYRQTLGQGPEFLTYFQNEAQLEKSRLLSDRFSAERPKGSFSTLEIQRTEQGDSAMYLCASSLGQQNEAFFGQGTRLTVV.

V is TRBV28 and J is TRBJ2-7, with a possible D match to TRBD2 (6 bases). Trimming cost V 9 bases and J 3 bases, with 15 bases left between them. Germline V gene data show CDR1 as MDHEN and CDR2 as SYDVKM. This CDR3 is 13 amino acids long. CDR3 DNA sequence: TGTGCCAGTACCGGGGGAAGCGGCTACGAGCAGTACTTC. Protein sequence: CASTGGSGYEQYF.

This clonotype was counted many times. The chain uses TRBV4-3 and TRBJ2-1; no reliable D call. There are 15 residues in the CDR3. V was cut by 1 base and J by 0 bases, with 7 bases left in between. Germline values: CDR1 LGHNA, CDR2 YSLEER. CDR3 DNA: TGCGCCAGCAGCCAAGCAACGAGCTCCTACAATGAGCAGTTCTTC. Translation gives CASSQATSSYNEQFF.

This clonotype appeared many times. J is TRBJ2-3 and V is TRBV28, with D uncertain. Trimming cost V 3 bases and J 2 bases, with 12 bases left between them. This CDR3 is 15 amino acids long. The germline V gene has CDR1 MDHEN and CDR2 SYDVKM. As DNA, the CDR3 is TGTGCCAGCAGTTTTAGGCAGACTCACACAGATACGCAGTATTTT. Its translation: CASSFRQTHTDTQYF.

The chain carries TRBV7-6 and TRBJ1-4, with unresolved D. CDR3 length: 16 amino acids. Trimming pared 2 bases from V and 0 bases from J, leaving 10 bases between. CDR1 is SGHVS, CDR2 FNYEAQ, per germline. CDR3 protein: CASSLSRVSTNEKLFF. The CDR3 bases are TGTGCCAGCAGCTTATCGAGGGTGTCAACTAATGAAAAACTGTTTTTT.

The chain has TRBV12-3 or TRBV12-4 and TRBJ2-7; D may correspond to TRBD1 or TRBD2 (5 bases each). The CDR3 spans 12 residues. The V gene lost 3 bases and the J gene lost 7 bases, with 10 bases spanning the gap. The CDR3 region is CASSLGVVEQYF. DNA of the CDR3: TGTGCCAGCAGTTTGGGGGTAGTGGAGCAGTACTTC.

This clonotype came up a few times. This chain connects TRBV7-2 to TRBJ2-7; possibly TRBD2 for D (5 bases). Between the trimmed V and J ends, which lost 1 base and 0 bases, there was a span of 10 bases. CDR1 is SGHTA and CDR2 is FQGNSA in the germline V gene. This CDR3 is built from 15 residues. The CDR3 sequence: CASSLVGGHSYEQYF. In DNA form, the CDR3 reads TGTGCCAGCAGCTTAGTTGGCGGGCACTCCTACGAGCAGTACTTC. Full variable domain (missing parts from reference TRBV7-2 and TRBJ2-7): GAGVSQSPSNKVTEKGKDVELRCDPISGHTALYWYRQSLGQGLEFLIYFQGNSAPDKSGLPSDRFSAERTGGSVSTLTIQRTQQEDSAVYLCASSLVGGHSYEQYFGPGTRLTVT.

In the case of this clonotype: The germline gene is not matched at one end of the junction; a read error may be the cause. The chain uses TRBV2 and TRBJ2-1; the match to TRBD2 covers 9 bases. The CDR3 contains 15 residues. Germline CDR1 SNHLY, CDR2 FYNNEI. The CDR3 here is CTSSAGGVSYNEQFF. The CDR3 bases are TGTACCAGCAGTGCGGGGGGGGTCTCCTACAATGAGCAGTTCTTC.

The chain is built from TRBV4-2 and TRBJ1-1; D possibly corresponds to TRBD1 (6 bases). The V and J ends lost 5 bases and 4 bases respectively, with 14 bases between them. The germline V gene has CDR1 LGHNA and CDR2 YNFKEQ. This CDR3 has 14 residues. The CDR3 coding sequence is TGTGCCAGCAGCACGGACAGCCTGGTCACTGAAGCTTTCTTT. It yields the protein CASSTDSLVTEAFF.

V and J are TRBV20-1 and TRBJ2-7; 8 positions agree with TRBD1. Trimming took 0 bases from V and 2 from J; bases not matched to a gene: 6. CDR1 DFQATT and CDR2 SNEGSKA come from the germline V gene (reference sequence). The CDR3 spans 15 residues. In DNA form, the CDR3 reads TGCAGTGCTAGAGACGTGCGGACAGGGACCTACGAGCAGTACTTC. Translated: CSARDVRTGTYEQYF.

This clonotype was found many times. The chain has TRBV27 and TRBJ2-1, with D maybe TRBD2 (5 bases). The CDR3 length is 14 residues. V was trimmed by 5 bases and J by 7 bases, leaving 15 bases between them. Germline assignment: CDR1 MNHEY and CDR2 SMNVEV (reference sequence). CDR3 coding DNA: TGTGCCAGCAGTCCGAACCGAGGGTATAATGAGCAGTTCTTC. Protein: CASSPNRGYNEQFF.

CDR3 residues: CASSAGLAISTDTQYF. As DNA, the CDR3 is TGTGCCAGCAGTGCCGGACTAGCGATTAGCACAGATACGCAGTATTTT. The rearrangement joins TRBV2 to TRBJ2-3, with 9 bases identical to TRBD2. Germline loops: CDR1 SNHLY, CDR2 FYNNEI. With V trimmed by 4 bases and J by 0 bases, 5 bases remained unmatched. There are 16 residues in the CDR3.

This chain joins TRBV20-1 and TRBJ2-3; 7 nucleotides line up with TRBD2. In germline, CDR1 is DFQATT, CDR2 SNEGSKA (reference sequence). This CDR3 is 14 amino acids long. V trimming: 1 base; J trimming: 2 bases; junction bases outside the gene matches: 3. The CDR3 spells CSARVGGFTDTQYF. The CDR3 DNA reads TGCAGTGCTAGAGTGGGAGGGTTCACAGATACGCAGTATTTT.

The V call is TRBV15, the J call TRBJ2-3; D gene unclear. The CDR3 extends over 16 amino acids. CDR1 and CDR2 (germline): LNHNV, YYDKDF (reference sequence). Trimming took off 0 bases at V and 0 bases at J, with 10 bases between the two ends. CDR3 in DNA: TGTGCCACCAGCAGAGACGCCGTCGCTAGCACAGATACGCAGTATTTT. As protein: CATSRDAVASTDTQYF.

This chain joins TRBV12-3 or TRBV12-4 and TRBJ2-2; 9 positions agree with TRBD1. The CDR3 has 15 residues. The trim removed 6 bases at V and 6 bases at J, leaving 8 bases unmatched. Here the CDR3 reads CASSKDRGTAGELFF. CDR3 sequence (DNA): TGTGCCAGCAGCAAGGACAGGGGAACTGCCGGGGAGCTGTTTTTT.

This clonotype appeared a single time. The V call is TRBV20-1, the J call TRBJ2-7; D possibly corresponds to TRBD1 (6 bases). CDR1 and CDR2 from the germline V gene are DFQATT and SNEGSKA (reference sequence). The CDR3 sequence is 14 residues long. The germline V and J ends were trimmed by 0 bases and 2 bases, with 11 bases remaining between them. The CDR3 DNA is TGCAGTGCTAGAGATATGGACAGTACCTACGAGCAGTACTTC. Protein product: CSARDMDSTYEQYF.

In this sample, this clonotype turned up a few times. This chain connects TRBV18 to TRBJ2-2; either TRBD1 or TRBD2 may fit D (5 bases each). Deletions cut 4 bases from V and 6 bases from J, with 15 bases between. Per germline, CDR1 KGHSH and CDR2 LQKENI. CDR3 length: 15 amino acids. This chain's CDR3 is CASSRRTGDAGELFF. CDR3 nucleotides: TGTGCCAGCTCACGGAGGACCGGGGACGCCGGGGAGCTGTTTTTT.